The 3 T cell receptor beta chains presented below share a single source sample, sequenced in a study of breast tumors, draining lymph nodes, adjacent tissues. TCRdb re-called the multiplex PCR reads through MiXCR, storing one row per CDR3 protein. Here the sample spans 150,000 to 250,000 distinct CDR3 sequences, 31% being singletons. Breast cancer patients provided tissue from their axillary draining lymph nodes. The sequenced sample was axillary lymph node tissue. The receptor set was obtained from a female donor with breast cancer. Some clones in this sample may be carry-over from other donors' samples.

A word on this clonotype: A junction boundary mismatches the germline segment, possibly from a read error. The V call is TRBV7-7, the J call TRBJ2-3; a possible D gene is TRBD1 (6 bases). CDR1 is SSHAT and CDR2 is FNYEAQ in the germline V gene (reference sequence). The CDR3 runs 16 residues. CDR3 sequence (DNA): TGTGCTAGCAGCTTCTTTAGGCGTACAGGGTCGAGTGAACCTTTCTTT. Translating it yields CASSFFRRTGSSEPFF.

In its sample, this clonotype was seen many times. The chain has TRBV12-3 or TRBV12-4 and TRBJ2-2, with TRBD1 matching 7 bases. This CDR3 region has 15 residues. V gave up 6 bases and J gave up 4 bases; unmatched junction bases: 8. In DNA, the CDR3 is TGTGCCAGCAGCCCACAGGGGATCGTCACCGGGGAGCTGTTTTTT. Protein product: CASSPQGIVTGELFF.

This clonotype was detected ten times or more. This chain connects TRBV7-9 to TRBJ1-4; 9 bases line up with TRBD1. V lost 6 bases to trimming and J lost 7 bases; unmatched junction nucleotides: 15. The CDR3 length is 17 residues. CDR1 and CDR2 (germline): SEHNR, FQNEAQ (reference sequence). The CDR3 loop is CASSSAYTGGWTEKLFF. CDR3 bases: TGTGCCAGCAGTTCGGCCTATACAGGGGGCTGGACTGAAAAACTGTTTTTT. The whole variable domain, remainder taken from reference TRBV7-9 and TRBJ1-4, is DTGVSQNPRHKITKRGQNVTFRCDPISEHNRLYWYRQTLGQGPEFLTYFQNEAQLEKSRLLSDRFSAERPKGSFSTLEIQRTEQGDSAMYLCASSSAYTGGWTEKLFFGSGTQLSVL.